These T cell receptor beta chains were read from a single sample in a study of cytotoxic CD8 clonotypes in ibrutinib-treated CLL. Clones were sequenced by immunoSEQ multiplex PCR, and TCRdb holds only the in-frame ones, with some missing. The sample contains fewer than 100,000 clones, 86% of which appear only once. The specimen was PBMCs, collected before ibrutinib treatment. The source is a human donor with chronic lymphocytic leukemia. Each CDR3 is given with its conserved first and last residue. Fields, in order: V gene, D gene, J gene, clone size, CDR3 protein, CDR3 DNA. D genes are given only for firm matches. Expanded clones get a size class; other rows say once, few or many, or leave the size out.

TRBV4-2	TRBD1	TRBJ1-5	.	CASSHLRQGDQPQHF	TGTGCCAGCAGCCACCTACGACAGGGGGATCAGCCCCAGCATTTT
TRBV5-1	TRBD2	TRBJ2-5	.	CASSLVRESGVQETQYF	TGCGCCAGCAGCTTGGTGCGGGAGTCCGGTGTCCAAGAGACCCAGTACTTC
TRBV7-9	.	TRBJ1-4	.	CATPGAGPSSKLFF	TGTGCCACCCCGGGGGCCGGCCCCTCATCGAAACTGTTTTTT
TRBV7-9	.	TRBJ1-1	.	CASSLFLGRGTEAFF	TGTGCCAGCAGCTTATTCCTGGGTCGTGGCACTGAAGCTTTCTTT
TRBV29-1	TRBD1	TRBJ1-1	.	CSVGTGWLDTEAFF	TGCAGCGTTGGGACAGGGTGGCTAGACACTGAAGCTTTCTTT
TRBV28	.	TRBJ1-5	.	CASRVPGENQPQHF	TGTGCCAGCAGGGTGCCCGGGGAAAATCAGCCCCAGCATTTT
TRBV6-5	.	TRBJ1-3	.	CASTQGAPVNTIYF	TGTGCCAGCACTCAAGGGGCTCCGGTTAACACCATATATTTT
TRBV10-2	.	TRBJ2-5	.	CASSESRQGQETQYF	TGCGCCAGCAGTGAGTCACGGCAGGGCCAAGAGACCCAGTACTTC
TRBV7-6	.	TRBJ2-1	.	CASSLDISSGLEQFF	TGTGCCAGCAGCTTGGATATTTCATCGGGCCTTGAGCAGTTCTTC
TRBV11-3	TRBD1	TRBJ1-2	.	CASEDRQNYGYTF	TGTGCCAGCGAGGACAGGCAGAACTATGGCTACACCTTC
TRBV5-1	TRBD2	TRBJ2-5	.	CASSYGDYRAQETQYF	TGCGCCAGCAGCTATGGGGACTATAGAGCCCAAGAGACCCAGTACTTC
TRBV5-6	.	TRBJ2-7	.	CASSAYIWVESYEQYF	TGTGCCAGCAGCGCTTATATTTGGGTCGAATCCTACGAGCAGTACTTC
TRBV29-1	.	TRBJ2-7	.	CSVDFGTGREQYF	TGCAGCGTTGACTTCGGTACAGGGCGGGAGCAGTACTTC
TRBV11-3	.	TRBJ2-7	.	CASSSRARSTYEQYF	TGTGCCAGCAGCTCCCGGGCTAGATCGACCTACGAGCAGTACTTC
TRBV27	.	TRBJ2-6	few	CASSSGAGANVLTF	TGTGCCAGCAGTTCGGGGGCTGGGGCCAACGTCCTGACTTTC
TRBV11-3	.	TRBJ1-1	.	CASTLGRSFGLGDTEAFF	TGTGCCAGCACCCTGGGCAGAAGCTTTGGCTTAGGGGACACTGAAGCTTTCTTT
TRBV18	TRBD1	TRBJ2-3	.	CASSQTTGTGRSDTQYF	TGTGCCAGCTCACAAACTACCGGGACAGGGAGAAGTGATACGCAGTATTTT
TRBV5-1	.	TRBJ2-3	.	CASSFSGRDLDTQYF	TGCGCCAGCAGCTTTAGCGGAAGGGACCTTGATACGCAGTATTTT
TRBV5-4	TRBD2	TRBJ2-7	.	CASSLGGLAGTYEQYF	TGTGCCAGCAGCTTGGGCGGACTAGCGGGAACATACGAGCAGTACTTC
TRBV4-3	.	TRBJ1-1	.	CASSQDLAGNTEAFF	TGCGCCAGCAGCCAAGATCTCGCGGGGAACACTGAAGCTTTCTTT
TRBV6-6	TRBD1	TRBJ1-5	.	CASSYGQAIQPQHF	TGTGCCAGCAGTTACGGACAGGCTATACAGCCCCAGCATTTT
TRBV5-4	TRBD2	TRBJ2-7	.	CASSLAILAGDTYEQYF	TGTGCCAGCAGCTTGGCAATACTAGCGGGAGATACCTACGAGCAGTACTTC
TRBV5-4	.	TRBJ2-2	.	CASSLQGTGELFF	TGTGCCAGCAGCTTGCAGGGCACCGGGGAGCTGTTTTTT
TRBV27	.	TRBJ2-7	.	CASSFGQGNEQYF	TGTGCCAGCAGTTTCGGGCAGGGGAACGAGCAGTACTTC